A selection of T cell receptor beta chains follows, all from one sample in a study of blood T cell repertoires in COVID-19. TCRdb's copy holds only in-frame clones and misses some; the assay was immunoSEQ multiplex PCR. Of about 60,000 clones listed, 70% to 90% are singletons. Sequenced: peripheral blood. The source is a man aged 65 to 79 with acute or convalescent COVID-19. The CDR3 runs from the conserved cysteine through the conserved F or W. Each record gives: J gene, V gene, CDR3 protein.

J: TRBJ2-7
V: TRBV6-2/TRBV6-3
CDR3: CASSSDRQVSYEQYF

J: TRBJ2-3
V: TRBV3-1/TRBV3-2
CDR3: CASSHVQDWGTDTQYF

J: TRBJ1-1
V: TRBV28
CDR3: CASSLAPSGLTTRTEAFF

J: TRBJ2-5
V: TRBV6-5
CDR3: CASSYSTGWSETQYF

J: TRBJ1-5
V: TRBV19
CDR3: CASRRFPGRGNDQPQHF

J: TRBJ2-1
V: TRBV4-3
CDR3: CASRRREGGRGNEQFF

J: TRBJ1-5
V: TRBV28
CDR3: CAGQESPDQPQHF

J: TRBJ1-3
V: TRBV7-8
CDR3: CASSDDRDGNTIYF

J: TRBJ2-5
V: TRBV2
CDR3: CASSERGQNQETQYF

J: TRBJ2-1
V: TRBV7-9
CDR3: CASSIGLASGRGNEQFF

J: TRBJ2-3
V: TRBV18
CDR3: CASSPNPRGGDTQYF

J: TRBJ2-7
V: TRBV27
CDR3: CASSYQRGDYEQYF

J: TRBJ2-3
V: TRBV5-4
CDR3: CASRAPGLDTQYF

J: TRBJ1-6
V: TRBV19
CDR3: CASSIMGRRSPLHF

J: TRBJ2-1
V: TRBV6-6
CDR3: CASSPGLGTLDEQFF

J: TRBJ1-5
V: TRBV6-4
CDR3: CASRQGPNQPQHF

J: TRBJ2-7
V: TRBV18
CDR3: CASSPRDSSSYEQYF

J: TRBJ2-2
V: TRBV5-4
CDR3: CASSLAGSVFGELFF

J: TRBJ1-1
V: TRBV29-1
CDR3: CSVEGTANTEAFF

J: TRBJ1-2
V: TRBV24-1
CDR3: CATSGWGDYGYTF

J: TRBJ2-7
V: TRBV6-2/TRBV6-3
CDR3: CASSYSGTGLEQYF

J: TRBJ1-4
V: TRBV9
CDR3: CASSVGLHVQEKLFF

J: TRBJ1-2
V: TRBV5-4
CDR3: CASSLTGSLFGYTF

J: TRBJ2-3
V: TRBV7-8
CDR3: CASSLRRAGGQIGTDTQYF

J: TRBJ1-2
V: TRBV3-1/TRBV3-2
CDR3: CASSQGPGGYGYTF

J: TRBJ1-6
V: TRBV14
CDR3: CASSQANRAGAPLHF

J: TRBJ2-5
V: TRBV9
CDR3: CASSRRGGGEETQYF

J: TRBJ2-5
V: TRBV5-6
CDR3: CASSLPGLAGGLETQYF

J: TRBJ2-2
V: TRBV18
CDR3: CASSPREGGELFF

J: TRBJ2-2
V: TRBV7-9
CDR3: CASSHVGRTNTGELFF

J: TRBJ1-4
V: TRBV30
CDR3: CAWSSSEKLFF

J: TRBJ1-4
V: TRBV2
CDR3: CASCPGPNEKLFF

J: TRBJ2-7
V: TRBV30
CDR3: CAWSGLAGGHEQYF

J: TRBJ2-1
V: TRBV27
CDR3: CASRVYGTSGANEQFF